This T cell receptor beta chain came from a study of T cell responses to AZD1222 COVID-19 vaccine. About the study: Second-dose timings of about 4 or about 12 weeks were pooled. Overall study findings and caveats: In the spike-specific TCR repertoire, nearly half reportedly target unmutated variant regions. Repertoire sampling was restricted to post-peak T cell response timepoints.

The method was immunoSEQ multiplex PCR; TCRdb's version includes in-frame clones alone and lacks a portion of them. Of 250,000 or so clones in the sample, more than 85% were seen once. The CDR3 sequence is 14 residues long. V shed 0 bases and J shed 16 bases, with 19 bases lying between them. Germline CDR1 reads LNHDA; CDR2 reads SQIVND (reference sequence). For this clone: What it recognizes is unknown.

This sequence was found in an adult in good health. Sequencing used peripheral blood, obtained on day 0 of AZD1222 vaccination. The J gene is TRBJ1-5, the V gene TRBV19; the D gene is possibly TRBD1 (5 bases). The CDR3, as DNA: TGTGCCAGTAGTATAGACGTCGGACAACCCGCCCCCCATTTT. This encodes CASSIDVGQPAPHF.